The rows below give T cell receptor beta chains drawn from one sample of a study of shared clonotypes between healthy human individuals. Measured with immunoSEQ multiplex PCR; TCRdb has only the in-frame clones, and not every one. The table shows about 2,500,000 clones, with around nine tenths occurring only once. The specimen sequenced was naive CD4+ T cells sorted from blood. These TCRs come from a man aged 18 to 35 in good health. Both conserved end residues are part of each CDR3. D genes are given only for firm matches. Clone sizes are given selectively: once, few, many, or a class where the clone is expanded.

TRBD1	.	TRBV2	TRBJ1-2	TGTGCCAGCAGGGGGACAGCTGAGGGGTACTATGGCTACACCTTC	CASRGTAEGYYGYTF
.	.	TRBV7-2	TRBJ2-3	TGTGCCAGCAGCTTAGTGAGGGTCGAGCGGGCCACAGATACGCAGTATTTT	CASSLVRVERATDTQYF
.	.	TRBV5-5	TRBJ2-3	TGTGCCAGCAGCATCGGACTAAACACAGATACGCAGTATTTT	CASSIGLNTDTQYF
.	.	TRBV7-9	TRBJ2-3	TGTGCCAGCAGCTTAGCATCTGGGGCGGTAGATACGCAGTATTTT	CASSLASGAVDTQYF
.	.	TRBV19	TRBJ2-7	TGTGCCAGTAGTATCCCCGGAGGGAACCACGAGCAGTACTTC	CASSIPGGNHEQYF
TRBD1	.	TRBV5-1	TRBJ2-4	TGCGCCAGCAGGCCGACAGGGGAGTTCGGCATTCAGTACTTC	CASRPTGEFGIQYF
.	.	TRBV5-1	TRBJ2-7	TGCGCCAGCAGCGTGACGGACGAGCAGTACTTC	CASSVTDEQYF
.	.	TRBV11-2	TRBJ2-5	TGTGCCAGCAGCGCCCTGGGTCTCGCCGGGGAGACCCAGTACTTC	CASSALGLAGETQYF
.	.	TRBV5-1	TRBJ1-2	TGCGCCAGCAGCCTAGGGCCTTTCTATGGCTACACCTTC	CASSLGPFYGYTF
.	.	TRBV27	TRBJ2-2	TGTGCCAGCAGTTTAGGGCGGGGAAACACCGGGGAGCTGTTTTTT	CASSLGRGNTGELFF
TRBD1	.	TRBV29-1	TRBJ2-2	TGCAGCGCGGGGGACAGGGGGAACACCGGGGAGCTGTTTTTT	CSAGDRGNTGELFF
TRBD2	.	TRBV5-4	TRBJ2-5	TGTGCCAGCAGCCAGAGTCGGCTAGCGGGGAAAGAGACCCAGTACTTC	CASSQSRLAGKETQYF
.	.	TRBV6-5	TRBJ2-1	TGTGCCAGCAGTTCCCCGACAGAGCAGTTCTTC	CASSSPTEQFF
.	.	TRBV25-1	TRBJ1-5	TGTGCCAGCAGTGAAGCCGGATATCAGCCCCAGCATTTT	CASSEAGYQPQHF
.	.	TRBV10-1	TRBJ2-3	TGCGCCAGCAGTGAGAGGGATACGCAGTATTTT	CASSERDTQYF
TRBD1	.	TRBV6-5	TRBJ2-2	TGTGCCAGCAGTCGTCCCACAGGGGCCACCGGGGAGCTGTTTTTT	CASSRPTGATGELFF
.	.	TRBV5-1	TRBJ1-4	TGCGCCAGCAGCTTGCGGGGGTATAACGTCGGGGAAAAACTGTTTTTT	CASSLRGYNVGEKLFF
.	.	TRBV27	TRBJ2-4	TGTGCCAGCAGTACCCGGACAGATCTAGCCAAAAACATTCAGTACTTC	CASSTRTDLAKNIQYF
.	.	TRBV4-3	TRBJ2-1	TGCGCCAGCAGCCAAGGTACCGCGGGCTGGGTCCATGAGCAGTTCTTC	CASSQGTAGWVHEQFF
.	once	TRBV2	TRBJ2-7	TGTGCCAGCAGTGAAGAGGGCGGGGCGTACTACGAGCAGTACTTC	CASSEEGGAYYEQYF